One sample yielded the 24 T cell receptor beta chains listed below, sequenced in a study of T cell repertoires in aging, cancer and after chemotherapy. Rearranged V-D-J TRB sequences were amplified with a mixed TRB-A/B primer pool. TCRdb passed the multiplex PCR reads through MiXCR, listing each CDR3 protein once. The data show 800 to 1,000 distinct CDR3 sequences, about 20% seen once. Peripheral blood genomic DNA, not sorted cells or RNA, was the template. The sequenced sample consisted of blood. These receptors all come from a human donor with a solid tumor.

Relative to its sample, this clonotype is large. The chain combines TRBV15 with TRBJ2-2; D gene uncertain. Trimming cost V 3 bases and J 9 bases, with 11 bases left between them. Germline V lookup: CDR1 LNHNV, CDR2 YYDKDF (reference sequence). The CDR3 loop spans 13 amino acids. The CDR3 sequence is CATSSRAARELFF. As DNA, the CDR3 is TGTGCCACCAGCAGTAGGGCGGCCAGGGAGCTGTTTTTT.

The chain is built from TRBV24-1 and TRBJ2-5; 7 nucleotides match TRBD1. In germline, CDR1 is KGHDR, CDR2 SFDVKD. The CDR3 is made up of 13 amino acids. After removal of 6 bases from V and 4 bases from J, the junction contained 4 bases not matched to a gene. CDR3 sequence reads: CATSRGPGETQYF. The CDR3 DNA sequence: TGTGCCACCAGTAGGGGGCCGGGAGAGACCCAGTACTTC.

Within the sample, this clonotype is large. The genes are TRBV6-1 and TRBJ1-5; D is unclear. Germline loops: CDR1 MNHNS, CDR2 SASEGT. CDR3 length: 17 residues. The V and J ends lost 3 bases and 0 bases respectively, with 15 bases between them. The CDR3 DNA follows: TGTGCCAGCAGTGACACCGCCCTATTTTATAGCAATCAGCCCCAGCATTTT. The encoded protein is CASSDTALFYSNQPQHF.

The chain links TRBV13 to TRBJ1-6; 7 nucleotides agree with TRBD1. The CDR3 is made up of 16 amino acids. Germline V lookup: CDR1 PRHDT, CDR2 FYEKMQ (reference sequence). V gave up 8 bases and J gave up 0 bases; unmatched junction bases: 7. The CDR3 bases are TGTGCCAGCGGACTCAGGGGGAGCTCCTATAATTCACCCCTCCACTTT. It codes for CASGLRGSSYNSPLHF.

This clonotype came up a few times. DNA for the CDR3: TGTGCCAGCAGCCAAGATCTGGTACAGAGCACACCGACAACTAATGAAAAACTGTTTTTT. Translation gives CASSQDLVQSTPTTNEKLFF. V gene TRBV4-2 combines with J gene TRBJ1-4; no definite D call. The length of the CDR3 is 20 residues. The germline V gene encodes CDR1 LGHNA and CDR2 YNFKEQ. Trimming removed 0 bases at V and 0 bases at J, with 20 bases between.

In regard to this clonotype: A read error may produce the germline difference seen at one junction end. The chain carries TRBV28 and TRBJ2-5, with a tentative D call TRBD1 (6 bases). The CDR3 length is 15 residues. Per germline, CDR1 MDHEN and CDR2 SYDVKM. CDR3 DNA: TGTGCCAGCAGTTCCGCCGGGACACCCGAAGAGAGCCAGTACTTC. It specifies CASSSAGTPEESQYF.

In its sample, this clonotype ranks as large (0.1 to 1%). This chain links TRBV12-3 or TRBV12-4 with TRBJ1-3; 7 nucleotides match TRBD1. This CDR3 is 15 amino acids long. The V segment lost 6 bases and the J segment 4 bases; nucleotides outside the gene matches: 9. Here the CDR3 reads CASRPTGSSGNTIYF. CDR3 DNA sequence: TGTGCCAGCAGACCGACAGGGTCATCCGGAAACACCATATATTTT.

By share, this clonotype ranks as large. The chain combines TRBV7-2 with TRBJ2-5, with 7 positions matching TRBD1. CDR3 size: 15 residues. Unmatched junction bases numbered 6, after V lost 5 bases and J lost 0 bases. CDR1 is SGHTA, CDR2 FQGNSA, per germline. The CDR3 spells CASSPQTGYQETQYF. In DNA form, the CDR3 reads TGTGCCAGCAGCCCGCAGACAGGGTACCAAGAGACCCAGTACTTC.

This clonotype was recorded a few times. This chain uses TRBV28 with TRBJ1-6, with 7 bases aligning to TRBD1. The CDR3 covers 14 residues. With 6 bases clipped from V and 6 bases from J, the junction kept 5 bases outside the gene matches. Per germline, CDR1 MDHEN and CDR2 SYDVKM. In DNA form, the CDR3 reads TGTGCCAGCAGGACCGACAGGGTTAATTCACCCCTCCACTTT. Its translation: CASRTDRVNSPLHF.

This clonotype has just a few counts. The genes are TRBV10-2 and TRBJ1-5, with 9 bases identical to TRBD1. V lost 6 bases and J lost 3; bases outside the gene matches: 15. The germline V gene encodes CDR1 WSHSY and CDR2 SAAADI. The CDR3 has 18 amino acids. For the CDR3, the DNA is TGCGCCAGCAGCGGGGTCCCGGGACAGGGAATGGTCAATCAGCCCCAGCATTTT. Its translation: CASSGVPGQGMVNQPQHF.

This clonotype is judged large (0.1 to 1%). The rearrangement links TRBV20-1 to TRBJ2-1; D could derive from TRBD1 or TRBD2 (5 bases each). The CDR3 is made up of 14 amino acids. V was trimmed by 1 base and J by 10 bases, leaving 17 bases between them. Germline V lookup: CDR1 DFQATT, CDR2 SNEGSKA (reference sequence). CDR3: CSARAGTDDREQFF. DNA of the CDR3: TGCAGTGCTAGAGCCGGGACGGACGACCGGGAGCAGTTCTTC.

By proportion, this clonotype is large. The chain uses TRBV7-9 and TRBJ2-6, with 8 nucleotides matching TRBD2. The V gene's germline CDR1 is SEHNR and CDR2 FQNEAQ (reference sequence). This CDR3 comprises 16 residues. With V trimmed by 10 bases and J by 2 bases, 10 bases remained unmatched. In nucleotides, the CDR3 is TGTGCCATTCTCCCGGGACTAGTAACTGGGGCCAACGTCCTGACTTTC. It translates to CAILPGLVTGANVLTF.

The V and J genes are TRBV28 and TRBJ1-2; D unresolved. Trimming stripped 5 bases from V and 7 bases from J, with 23 bases between. This CDR3 spans 16 amino acids. From germline, CDR1 is MDHEN and CDR2 SYDVKM. The CDR3 protein is CASSSDLGRVGGGYTF. The CDR3 DNA is TGTGCCAGCAGTAGCGACTTGGGGAGGGTAGGAGGTGGCTACACCTTC.

The V gene is TRBV20-1, the J gene TRBJ2-4; 8 bases align to TRBD1. CDR3 length: 12 residues. Germline V gene sequence: CDR1 DFQATT, CDR2 SNEGSKA (reference sequence). The V and J ends lost 4 bases and 6 bases, in that order; junction bases with no gene match: 2. The CDR3 DNA sequence: TGCAGTGCTAATGACAGGGGAAACATTCAGTACTTC. Protein sequence: CSANDRGNIQYF.

About this clonotype: One end of the junction is discordant with germline, which a read error may explain. The chain combines TRBV7-9 with TRBJ1-3; D gene ambiguous. The CDR3 is 11 amino acids. Germline V lookup: CDR1 SEHNR, CDR2 FQNEAQ (reference sequence). CDR3 DNA: TGTGTCAGAAGCTCTCGAAACACCATATATTTT. Its translation is CVRSSRNTIYF.

This clonotype appeared a few times. The CDR3, as DNA: TGCGCCAGCACCCCACTAGCGGGGGCCACAGATACGCAGTATTTT. Residues: CASTPLAGATDTQYF. The chain couples TRBV5-1 to TRBJ2-3; 11 bases map to TRBD2. This CDR3 spans 15 amino acids. Trimming took 6 bases from V and 2 from J; bases not matched to a gene: 5. Germline assignment: CDR1 SGHRS and CDR2 YFSETQ.

V and J are TRBV4-1 and TRBJ2-3, with TRBD2 identical over 12 bases. The length of the CDR3 is 18 residues. Per the germline V gene, CDR1 is MGHRA and CDR2 is YSYEKL. The V and J ends lost 2 bases and 0 bases, in that order; junction bases with no gene match: 6. In DNA, the CDR3 is TGCGCCAGCAGCCAAACTAGCGGGGGGAAACCTAGCACAGATACGCAGTATTTT. Its protein product is CASSQTSGGKPSTDTQYF.

This clonotype is judged large (0.1 to 1%). The genes are TRBV11-2 and TRBJ2-7; D gene unclear. Germline loops: CDR1 SGHAT, CDR2 FQNNGV. The ends were cut back, 6 bases at V and 3 bases at J, with 21 bases in the middle. This CDR3 has 16 residues. The CDR3 is CASSGSGSAWGYEQYV. The CDR3 DNA is TGTGCCAGCAGTGGTTCGGGCTCTGCGTGGGGCTACGAGCAGTACGTC.

This clonotype ranks as large. The J gene is TRBJ1-5, the V gene TRBV6-5, with D unresolved. Germline V gene sequence: CDR1 MNHEY, CDR2 SVGAGI. Trimming cost V 2 bases and J 10 bases, with 15 bases left between them. The CDR3 covers 14 residues. The CDR3 reads CASSYGQYRGPQHF. CDR3 DNA sequence: TGTGCCAGCAGTTACGGGCAGTACCGGGGACCCCAGCATTTT.

V gene TRBV6-5 combines with J gene TRBJ2-3; D perhaps matches TRBD2 (6 bases). V was shortened by 0 bases and J by 1 base, with 8 bases between the two germline ends. CDR3 length equals 15 residues. Germline CDR1 MNHEY, CDR2 SVGAGI. The CDR3 DNA follows: TGTGCCAGCAGTTACTCGGGACTTCGCACAGATACGCAGTATTTT. It translates to CASSYSGLRTDTQYF.

This clonotype is large within its sample. The chain carries TRBV27 and TRBJ2-7, with D perhaps TRBD2 (6 bases). CDR1 is MNHEY, CDR2 SMNVEV, per germline (reference sequence). This CDR3 is built from 14 residues. V dropped 6 bases and J dropped 0 bases, with 12 bases sitting between them. CDR3 protein: CASSSMGGSYEQYF. CDR3 coding DNA: TGTGCCAGCAGCTCGATGGGGGGCTCCTACGAGCAGTACTTC.

This clonotype has a handful of counts. CDR3 in DNA: TGTGCCAGCAGCCCTGAGGGGTCCGCAGATACGCAGTATTTT. Amino acid sequence: CASSPEGSADTQYF. V is TRBV28 and J is TRBJ2-3; possibly TRBD1 or TRBD2 for D (5 bases each). Trimming pared 6 bases from V and 4 bases from J, leaving 14 bases between. Germline V gene sequence: CDR1 MDHEN, CDR2 SYDVKM. This CDR3 is built from 14 residues. Drawing the rest from reference TRBV28 and TRBJ2-3, the complete variable domain is DVKVTQSSRYLVKRTGEKVFLECVQDMDHENMFWYRQDPGLGLRLIYFSYDVKMKEKGDIPEGYSVSREKKERFSLILESASTNQTSMYLCASSPEGSADTQYFGPGTRLTVL.

The V call is TRBV20-1, the J call TRBJ1-5; 8 positions match TRBD1. Germline loops: CDR1 DFQATT, CDR2 SNEGSKA (reference sequence). The CDR3 covers 17 residues. The junction had 12 bases not matched to a gene; V was cut back by 5 bases and J by 0 bases. CDR3 sequence (DNA): TGCAGTGCTGGAGGGAAACAGGGGGGAAGTAGCAATCAGCCCCAGCATTTT. As protein: CSAGGKQGGSSNQPQHF.

In the case of this clonotype: A clone one base away is much larger, so this may be a read error. This chain uses TRBV5-4 with TRBJ2-7; 10 nucleotides align to TRBD1. The CDR3 contains 14 residues. Germline-derived CDR1 and CDR2 are SGHNT and YYREEE (reference sequence). V gave up 4 bases and J gave up 5 bases; unmatched junction bases: 6. Here the CDR3 reads CASSQRQGANEQYF. The CDR3 DNA reads TGTGCCAGCAGCCAGAGACAGGGGGCTAACGAGCAGTACTTC.